These 10 T cell receptor beta chains came from one sample sequenced in a study of PD-1 blockade in mismatch repair-deficient tumors. Some clones are missing from TCRdb's copy, which holds only in-frame ones; the method was immunoSEQ multiplex PCR. The table includes 80,000 to 130,000 clones, about 79% detected once. The sample consisted of peripheral blood, taken around 8 months after starting pembrolizumab. The receptors come from an adult with mismatch repair-deficient cancer.

The genes are TRBV10-2 and TRBJ2-7, with D possibly being TRBD1 (6 bases). Germline CDR1 and CDR2: WSHSY and SAAADI. V lost 2 bases and J lost 1, with 6 bases in between. CDR3 length: 13 residues. This CDR3 reads CASSEGQSYEQYF. CDR3 nucleotide sequence: TGCGCCAGCAGTGAGGGACAGTCCTACGAGCAGTACTTC.

The chain joins TRBV14 to TRBJ1-2; D is perhaps TRBD1 (6 bases). V was cut by 0 bases and J by 3 bases, with 8 bases left in between. Germline-derived CDR1 and CDR2 are SGHDN and FVKESK. The CDR3 consists of 14 residues. CDR3 DNA: TGTGCCAGCAGCCAAGATGGGGGCTACTATGGCTACACCTTC. Protein sequence: CASSQDGGYYGYTF.

The chain employs TRBV30 and TRBJ2-2; 10 positions match TRBD2. This CDR3 has 12 amino acids. Germline values: CDR1 GTSNPN, CDR2 SVGIG (reference sequence). CDR3 coding DNA: TGTGCGGCTAGCGGGAGATACGGGGAGCTGTTTTTT. The encoded protein is CAASGRYGELFF.

This clone was recorded a few times. The genes are TRBV10-3 and TRBJ1-3; possible D gene TRBD1, 5 bases. Trimming left V 8 bases short and J 2 bases short, with 16 bases between. The CDR3 contains 15 residues. The V gene's germline CDR1 is ENHRY and CDR2 SYGVKD. The CDR3: CAIRDGTPTGNTIYF. The CDR3 DNA follows: TGTGCCATCCGAGACGGGACGCCGACTGGAAACACCATATATTTT.

V and J are TRBV19 and TRBJ1-2, with 8 bases lining up with TRBD1. V was pared by 2 bases and J by 2 bases, with 4 bases of the junction left unmatched. Germline loops: CDR1 LNHDA, CDR2 SQIVND (reference sequence). This CDR3 contains 15 residues. As DNA, the CDR3 is TGTGCCAGTAGTATATCGGGACAGGACAACTATGGCTACACCTTC. This codes for CASSISGQDNYGYTF.

This clone was seen once. The chain recombines TRBV9 with TRBJ2-7, with TRBD1 matching 9 bases. CDR1 SGDLS and CDR2 YYNGEE come from the germline V gene. The V gene end was trimmed by 3 bases and the J gene end by 5 bases; junction bases not matched to a gene: 9. The CDR3 length is 15 residues. The CDR3 sequence: CASSETGTGYNEQYF. The DNA of the CDR3 is TGTGCCAGCAGCGAGACCGGGACAGGGTATAACGAGCAGTACTTC.

This chain links TRBV19 with TRBJ1-2; 7 positions match TRBD1. The CDR3 has 14 residues. CDR1 is LNHDA and CDR2 is SQIVND in the germline V gene (reference sequence). J lost 8 bases, V lost 4 bases, and 10 bases had no gene match. Written as DNA, the CDR3 is TGTGCCAGTAGTACCAGACAGGGAGTAGGCGGCTACACCTTC. Protein product: CASSTRQGVGGYTF.

The chain is built from TRBV7-2 and TRBJ2-7, with TRBD1 identical over 12 bases. V lost 4 bases, J lost 6 bases, and 1 base stayed unmatched. The length of the CDR3 is 13 residues. Germline V lookup: CDR1 SGHTA, CDR2 FQGNSA. The CDR3 region has the DNA TGTGCCAGCAGCTGGGACAGGGGGCGCGAGCAGTACTTC. Translating gives CASSWDRGREQYF.

This chain uses TRBV6-4 with TRBJ2-3; D remains unclear. Germline V lookup: CDR1 MRHNA, CDR2 SNTAGT. The CDR3 is 12 residues long. V lost 6 bases and J 7 bases, leaving 11 bases between the germline ends. This CDR3 is CASSPDRNTQYF. DNA for the CDR3: TGTGCCAGCAGCCCCGACCGCAATACGCAGTATTTT.

This chain uses TRBV7-3 with TRBJ2-1; 7 nucleotides align to TRBD2. The ends lost 2 bases at V and 1 base at J; junction bases unmatched: 5. The CDR3 loop spans 16 amino acids. Germline V lookup: CDR1 SGHTA, CDR2 FQGTGA. CDR3: CASSLRPAGSYNEQFF. The CDR3 DNA reads as TGTGCCAGCAGCTTACGTCCAGCGGGATCCTACAATGAGCAGTTCTTC.